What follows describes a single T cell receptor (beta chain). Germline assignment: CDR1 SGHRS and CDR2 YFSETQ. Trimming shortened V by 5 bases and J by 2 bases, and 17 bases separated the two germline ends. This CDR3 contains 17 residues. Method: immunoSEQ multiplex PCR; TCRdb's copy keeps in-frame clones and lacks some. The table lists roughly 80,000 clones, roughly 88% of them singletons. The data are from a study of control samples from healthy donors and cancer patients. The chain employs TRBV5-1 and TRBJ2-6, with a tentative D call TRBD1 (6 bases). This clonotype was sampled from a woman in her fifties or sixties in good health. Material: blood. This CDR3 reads CASSYQGPLTGANVLTF. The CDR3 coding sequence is TGCGCCAGCAGTTATCAGGGGCCTTTAACTGGGGCCAACGTCCTGACTTTC.